The 17 T cell receptor beta chains below were found in one sample sequenced in a study of T cell changes during pregnancy in multiple sclerosis. Only in-frame clones appear in the TCRdb table, and some are missing; sequencing was by immunoSEQ multiplex PCR. The data contain approximately 100,000 clones, about nine tenths of them singletons. Specimen: peripheral blood, collected after pregnancy. The receptors were gathered from a female donor with multiple sclerosis, enrolled in a pregnancy study.

The rearrangement links TRBV2 to TRBJ1-2, with D perhaps matching TRBD1 (6 bases). The CDR3 is 16 residues long. Germline V gives CDR1 SNHLY, CDR2 FYNNEI. Trimming cost V 0 bases and J 5 bases, with 16 bases left between them. Here the CDR3 DNA reads TGTGCCAGCAGTGAAGCGCCGGGGGGCGATAGGTATGGCTACACCTTC. This translates into CASSEAPGGDRYGYTF. Filled out from reference TRBV2 and TRBJ1-2, the complete variable domain reads EPEVTQTPSHQVTQMGQEVILRCVPISNHLYFYWYRQILGQKVEFLVSFYNNEISEKSEIFDDQFSVERPDGSNFTLKIRSTKLEDSAMYFCASSEAPGGDRYGYTFGSGTRLTVV.

The chain combines TRBV21-1 with TRBJ2-3; TRBD1 is taken as the D call from the table, unchecked against the DNA. TRBV21-1 is recorded as a pseudogene. CDR3 size: 15 residues. The CDR3 sequence: CASCYPATGRDTQYF. The CDR3 DNA sequence: TGTGCCAGTTGCTACCCAGCGACAGGGCGAGATACGCAGTATTTT.

This clone was found once. The chain carries TRBV19 and TRBJ1-4; 9 nucleotides align to TRBD1. Germline assignment: CDR1 LNHDA and CDR2 SQIVND (reference sequence). CDR3 length equals 14 residues. Trimming at V came to 5 bases and at J to 8 bases, leaving 6 bases not matched to a gene. The CDR3 nucleotides read TGTGCCAGTAGTCCCGGGACAGGGAACGAAAAACTGTTTTTT. Translated: CASSPGTGNEKLFF. The full variable domain, completed using reference TRBV19 and TRBJ1-4, is DGGITQSPKYLFRKEGQNVTLSCEQNLNHDAMYWYRQDPGQGLRLIYYSQIVNDFQKGDIAEGYSVSREKKESFPLTVTSAQKNPTAFYLCASSPGTGNEKLFFGSGTQLSVL.

CDR3 nucleotides: TGTGCCAGCAGCTCATCATCGACAGGGACAGAGACCCAGTACTTC. It specifies CASSSSSTGTETQYF. The gene calls are TRBV7-2 and TRBJ2-5, with TRBD1 identical over 7 bases. The ends lost 4 bases at V and 4 bases at J; junction bases unmatched: 9. The CDR3 length is 15 residues. The germline V gene encodes CDR1 SGHTA and CDR2 FQGNSA.

The rearrangement joins TRBV7-9 to TRBJ1-1; D is unresolved. V lost 4 bases to trimming and J lost 7 bases, with 16 bases between them. Germline V CDR1 and CDR2: SEHNR, FQNEAQ (reference sequence). CDR3 size: 14 residues. The CDR3 sequence is CASSSVFGLGEAFF. CDR3 nucleotides: TGTGCCAGCAGCTCAGTTTTCGGGTTGGGTGAAGCTTTCTTT.

This clone has just one count. The CDR3 region has the DNA TGTGCCAGCAGTTACGCGGGGCCCAATAATTCACCCCTCCACTTT. Translation gives CASSYAGPNNSPLHF. The chain has TRBV6-5 and TRBJ1-6; tentatively, D is TRBD1 (5 bases). The CDR3 has 15 residues. V gave up 2 bases and J gave up 5 bases, with 10 bases separating them. Germline V lookup: CDR1 MNHEY, CDR2 SVGAGI.

The chain joins TRBV5-1 to TRBJ1-3; 7 nucleotides match TRBD1. The CDR3 runs to 16 residues. Germline loops: CDR1 SGHRS, CDR2 YFSETQ. V trimming: 0 bases; J trimming: 0 bases; junction bases outside the gene matches: 3. In DNA form, the CDR3 reads TGCGCCAGCAGCTTGGATACAGGGGCCTCTGGAAACACCATATATTTT. Amino acids: CASSLDTGASGNTIYF.

The chain has TRBV5-6 and TRBJ1-1; 7 nucleotides line up with TRBD1. The CDR3 totals 15 residues. V shed 1 base and J 3 bases; nucleotides not matched to a gene: 6. CDR1 and CDR2 (germline): SGHDT, YYEEEE. The CDR3 reads CASSLYRTGYTEAFF. The CDR3 DNA reads TGTGCCAGCAGCTTGTATAGGACAGGATACACTGAAGCTTTCTTT.

This chain connects TRBV7-3 to TRBJ2-1; TRBD2 matches at 8 bases. Germline assignment: CDR1 SGHTA and CDR2 FQGTGA. After removal of 5 bases from V and 0 bases from J, the junction contained 6 bases not matched to a gene. This CDR3 comprises 16 residues. CDR3 bases: TGTGCCAGCAGCCCTGCGGGGGGCAGCTCCTACAATGAGCAGTTCTTC. This translates into CASSPAGGSSYNEQFF. Full variable domain (rest looked up from reference TRBV7-3 and TRBJ2-1): GAGVSQTPSNKVTEKGKYVELRCDPISGHTALYWYRQSLGQGPEFLIYFQGTGAADDSGLPNDRFFAVRPEGSVSTLKIQRTERGDSAVYLCASSPAGGSSYNEQFFGPGTRLTVL.

The rearrangement links TRBV9 to TRBJ2-2; 11 nucleotides match TRBD2. The CDR3 spans 16 residues. V trimming: 1 base; J trimming: 5 bases; junction bases outside the gene matches: 4. Germline V gene lookup returns CDR1 SGDLS and CDR2 YYNGEE. In DNA, the CDR3 is TGTGCCAGCAGCGTAATGGCTAGCGGGGGGACCGGGGAGCTGTTTTTT. As protein: CASSVMASGGTGELFF.

The rearrangement links TRBV5-1 to TRBJ2-3; 9 nucleotides align to TRBD1. The V and J ends lost 0 bases and 4 bases, in that order; junction bases with no gene match: 3. Germline loops: CDR1 SGHRS, CDR2 YFSETQ. The CDR3 is 15 residues long. CDR3 region: CASSLGDRASDTQYF. DNA of the CDR3: TGCGCCAGCAGCTTGGGGGACAGGGCTTCAGATACGCAGTATTTT.

The chain couples TRBV5-1 to TRBJ1-1, with D uncertain. Germline loops: CDR1 SGHRS, CDR2 YFSETQ. The CDR3 runs to 14 residues. The V and J ends lost 2 bases and 4 bases respectively, with 12 bases between them. The CDR3 spells CASSFNPGSTEAFF. CDR3 DNA: TGCGCCAGCAGCTTTAACCCGGGGAGCACTGAAGCTTTCTTT. Looking up the rest from reference TRBV5-1 and TRBJ1-1 gives the full variable domain: KAGVTQTPRYLIKTRGQQVTLSCSPISGHRSVSWYQQTPGQGLQFLFEYFSETQRNKGNFPGRFSGRQFSNSRSEMNVSTLELGDSALYLCASSFNPGSTEAFFGQGTRLTVV.

The CDR3 region is CASSFGTGGREAFF. The CDR3, as DNA: TGCGCCAGCAGCTTCGGGACAGGGGGGCGAGAAGCTTTCTTT. The chain is built from TRBV5-1 and TRBJ1-1; 11 bases fit TRBD1. Per germline, CDR1 SGHRS and CDR2 YFSETQ. The CDR3 has 14 residues. J lost 8 bases, V lost 2 bases, and 5 bases had no gene match.

The chain employs TRBV12-2 and TRBJ2-7; no DNA check was done on the table's D call, TRBD2. TRBV12-2 represents a pseudogene. The CDR3 contains 14 residues. CDR3 loop: CASRETRVPYEQYF. CDR3 sequence (DNA): TGTGCAAGTCGTGAAACGCGGGTTCCTTACGAGCAGTACTTC.

V usage is TRBV27 and J usage is TRBJ2-1; TRBD1 might be the D (6 bases). The CDR3 consists of 15 residues. Trimming removed 2 bases at V and 0 bases at J, with 8 bases between. Germline V CDR1 and CDR2: MNHEY, SMNVEV (reference sequence). The CDR3 DNA is TGTGCCAGCAGTTTAGACAGGAGCTCCTACAATGAGCAGTTCTTC. It encodes CASSLDRSSYNEQFF.

CDR3 protein: CASRAGGPDTQYF. CDR3 nucleotide sequence: TGTGCCAGCAGAGCGGGGGGCCCAGATACGCAGTATTTT. The chain carries TRBV6-5 and TRBJ2-3; 9 nucleotides match TRBD2. Germline V gene data show CDR1 as MNHEY and CDR2 as SVGAGI. CDR3 length: 13 amino acids. Trimming cost V 6 bases and J 4 bases; bases outside gene matches: 2.

This clone is a singleton in its sample. The J gene is TRBJ2-1, the V gene TRBV28; D not certain. Trimming stripped 5 bases from V and 4 bases from J, with 15 bases between. This CDR3 region has 15 residues. The germline V gene has CDR1 MDHEN and CDR2 SYDVKM. CDR3 nucleotide sequence: TGTGCCAGCAGTGGGCGTGGGCCCGCATACAATGAGCAGTTCTTC. Its protein is CASSGRGPAYNEQFF.